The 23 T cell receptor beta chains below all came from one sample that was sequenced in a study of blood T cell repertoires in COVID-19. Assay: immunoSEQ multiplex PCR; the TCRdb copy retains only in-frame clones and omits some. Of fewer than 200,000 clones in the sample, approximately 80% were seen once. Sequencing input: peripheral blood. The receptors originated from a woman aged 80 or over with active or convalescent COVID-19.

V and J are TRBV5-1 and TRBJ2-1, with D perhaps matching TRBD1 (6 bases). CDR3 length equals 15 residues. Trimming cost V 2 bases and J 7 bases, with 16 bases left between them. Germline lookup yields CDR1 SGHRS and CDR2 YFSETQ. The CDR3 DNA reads TGCGCCAGCAGCTTTTTAGCCCAACAGGGAAATGAGCAGTTCTTC. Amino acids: CASSFLAQQGNEQFF.

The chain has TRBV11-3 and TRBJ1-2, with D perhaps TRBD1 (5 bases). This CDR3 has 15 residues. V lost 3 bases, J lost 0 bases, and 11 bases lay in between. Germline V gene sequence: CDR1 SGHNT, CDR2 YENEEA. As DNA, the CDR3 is TGTGCCAGCAGCTTTATGGAGACAGCTAACTATGGCTACACCTTC. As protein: CASSFMETANYGYTF.

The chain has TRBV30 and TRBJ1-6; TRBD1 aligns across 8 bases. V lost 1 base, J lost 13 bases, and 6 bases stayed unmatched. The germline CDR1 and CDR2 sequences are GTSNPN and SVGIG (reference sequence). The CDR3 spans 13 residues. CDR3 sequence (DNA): TGTGCCTGGAGTGAATGGACAGGGTGGCCCCTCCACTTT. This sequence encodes CAWSEWTGWPLHF.

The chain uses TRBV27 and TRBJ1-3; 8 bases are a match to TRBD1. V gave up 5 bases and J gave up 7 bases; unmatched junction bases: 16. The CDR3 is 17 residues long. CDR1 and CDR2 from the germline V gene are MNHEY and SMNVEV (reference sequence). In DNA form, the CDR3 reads TGTGCCAGCAGTCCAAGGCCCCCAGGGGGCGTCAGGAACACCATATATTTT. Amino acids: CASSPRPPGGVRNTIYF.

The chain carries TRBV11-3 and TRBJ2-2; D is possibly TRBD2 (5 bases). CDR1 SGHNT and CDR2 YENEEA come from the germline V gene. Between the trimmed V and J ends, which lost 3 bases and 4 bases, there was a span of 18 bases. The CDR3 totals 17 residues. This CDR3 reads CASSLAPPGFGTGELFF. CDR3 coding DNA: TGTGCCAGCAGCTTGGCCCCCCCGGGGTTCGGCACCGGGGAGCTGTTTTTT.

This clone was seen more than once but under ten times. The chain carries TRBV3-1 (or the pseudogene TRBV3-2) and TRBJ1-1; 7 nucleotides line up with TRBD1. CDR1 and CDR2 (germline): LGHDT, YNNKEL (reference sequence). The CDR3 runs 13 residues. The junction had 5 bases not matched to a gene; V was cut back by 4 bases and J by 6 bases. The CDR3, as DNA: TGTGCCAGCAGCCGCGGGACAGCATCTGAAGCTTTCTTT. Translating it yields CASSRGTASEAFF.

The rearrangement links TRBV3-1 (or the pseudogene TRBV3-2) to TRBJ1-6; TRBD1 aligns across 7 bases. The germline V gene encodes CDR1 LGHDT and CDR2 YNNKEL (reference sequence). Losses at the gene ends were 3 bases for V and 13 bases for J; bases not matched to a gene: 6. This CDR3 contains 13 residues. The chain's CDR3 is CASSHDREGPLHF. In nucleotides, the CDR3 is TGTGCCAGCAGCCACGACAGGGAAGGGCCCCTCCACTTT.

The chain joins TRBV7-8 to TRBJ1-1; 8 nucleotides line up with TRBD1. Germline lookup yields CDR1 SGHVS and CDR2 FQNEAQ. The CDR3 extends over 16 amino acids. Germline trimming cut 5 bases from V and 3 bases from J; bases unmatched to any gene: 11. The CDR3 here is CASSAYRGAVYTEAFF. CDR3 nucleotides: TGTGCCAGCAGCGCATACAGGGGGGCCGTTTACACTGAAGCTTTCTTT.

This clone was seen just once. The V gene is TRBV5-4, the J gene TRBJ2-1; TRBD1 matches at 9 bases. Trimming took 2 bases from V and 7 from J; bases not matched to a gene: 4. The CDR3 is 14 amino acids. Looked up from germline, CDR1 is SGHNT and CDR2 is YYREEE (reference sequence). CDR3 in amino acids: CASSLGDRVNEQFF. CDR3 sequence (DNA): TGTGCCAGCAGCTTAGGGGACAGGGTGAATGAGCAGTTCTTC.

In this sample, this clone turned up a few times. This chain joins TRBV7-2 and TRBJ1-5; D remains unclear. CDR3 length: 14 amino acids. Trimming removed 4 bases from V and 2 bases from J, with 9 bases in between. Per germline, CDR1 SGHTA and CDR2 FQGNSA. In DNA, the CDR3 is TGTGCCAGCAGCTACCCGGGAGGCAATCAGCCCCAGCATTTT. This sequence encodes CASSYPGGNQPQHF.

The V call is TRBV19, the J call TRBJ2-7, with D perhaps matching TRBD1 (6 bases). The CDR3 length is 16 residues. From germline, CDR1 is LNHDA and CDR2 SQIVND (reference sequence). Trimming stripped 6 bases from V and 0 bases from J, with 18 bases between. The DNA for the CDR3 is TGTGCCAGTAGCGTAGAGAGGACAGCGAGCTCCTACGAGCAGTACTTC. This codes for CASSVERTASSYEQYF.

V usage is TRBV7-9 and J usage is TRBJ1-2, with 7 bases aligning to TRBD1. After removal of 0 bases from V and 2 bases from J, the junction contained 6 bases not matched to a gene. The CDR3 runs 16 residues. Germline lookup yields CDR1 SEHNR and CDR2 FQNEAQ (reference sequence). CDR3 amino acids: CASSLAPGQRNYGYTF. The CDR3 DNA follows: TGTGCCAGCAGCTTAGCTCCGGGACAGCGCAACTATGGCTACACCTTC.

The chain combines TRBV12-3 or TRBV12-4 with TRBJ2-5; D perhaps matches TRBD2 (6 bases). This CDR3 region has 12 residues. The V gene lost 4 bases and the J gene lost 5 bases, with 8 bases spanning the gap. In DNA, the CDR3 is TGTGCCAGCAGTTCGGGGGAGGAGACCCAGTACTTC. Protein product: CASSSGEETQYF.

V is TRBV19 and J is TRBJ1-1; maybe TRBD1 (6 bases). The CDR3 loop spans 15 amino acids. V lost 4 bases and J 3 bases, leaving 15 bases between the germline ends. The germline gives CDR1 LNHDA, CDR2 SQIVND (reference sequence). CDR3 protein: CASSTFGGADTEAFF. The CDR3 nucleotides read TGTGCCAGTAGTACCTTTGGGGGGGCGGACACTGAAGCTTTCTTT.

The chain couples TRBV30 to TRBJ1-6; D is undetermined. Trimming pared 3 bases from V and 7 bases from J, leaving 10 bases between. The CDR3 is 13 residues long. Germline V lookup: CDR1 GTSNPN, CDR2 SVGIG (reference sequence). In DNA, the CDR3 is TGTGCCTGGAGACTCGGTTCCAATTCACCCCTCCACTTT. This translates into CAWRLGSNSPLHF. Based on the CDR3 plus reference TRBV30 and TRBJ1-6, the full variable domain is SQTIHQWPATLVQPVGSPLSLECTVEGTSNPNLYWYRQAAGRGLQLLFYSVGIGQISSEVPQNLSASRPQDRQFILSSKKLLLSDSGFYLCAWRLGSNSPLHFGNGTRLTVT.

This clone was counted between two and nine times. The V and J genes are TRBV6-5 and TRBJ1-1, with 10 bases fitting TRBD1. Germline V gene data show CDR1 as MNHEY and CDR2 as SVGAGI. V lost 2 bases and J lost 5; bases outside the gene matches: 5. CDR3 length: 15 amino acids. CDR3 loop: CASSYPGQGKTEAFF. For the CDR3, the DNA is TGTGCCAGCAGTTACCCGGGACAGGGGAAAACTGAAGCTTTCTTT.

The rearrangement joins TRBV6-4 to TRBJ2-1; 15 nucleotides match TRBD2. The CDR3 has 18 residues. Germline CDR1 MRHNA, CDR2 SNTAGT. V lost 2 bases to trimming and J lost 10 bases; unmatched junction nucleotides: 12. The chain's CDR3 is CASSDHPGLAGGLEEQFF. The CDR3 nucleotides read TGTGCCAGCAGTGACCATCCGGGACTAGCGGGGGGCCTGGAGGAGCAGTTCTTC.

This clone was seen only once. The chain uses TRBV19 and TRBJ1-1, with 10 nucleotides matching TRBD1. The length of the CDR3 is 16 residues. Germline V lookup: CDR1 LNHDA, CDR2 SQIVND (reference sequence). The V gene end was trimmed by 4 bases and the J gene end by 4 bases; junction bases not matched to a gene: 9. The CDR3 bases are TGTGCCAGTAGTAAAGGGACAGGGGTTGGGTTCACTGAAGCTTTCTTT. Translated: CASSKGTGVGFTEAFF.

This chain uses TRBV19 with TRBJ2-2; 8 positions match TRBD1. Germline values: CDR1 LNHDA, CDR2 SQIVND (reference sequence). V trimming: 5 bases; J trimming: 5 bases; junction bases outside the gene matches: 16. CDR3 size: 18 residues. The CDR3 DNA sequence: TGTGCCAGTAGTCTCACCCGGACAGGGCTGGCAGGGACCGGGGAGCTGTTTTTT. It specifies CASSLTRTGLAGTGELFF.

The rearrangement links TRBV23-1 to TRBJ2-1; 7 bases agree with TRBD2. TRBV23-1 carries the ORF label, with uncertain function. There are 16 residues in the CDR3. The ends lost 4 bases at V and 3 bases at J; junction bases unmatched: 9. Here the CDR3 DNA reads TGCGCCAGCAGTCTTTCCAGCGGGGCGATCTACAATGAGCAGTTCTTC. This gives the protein CASSLSSGAIYNEQFF.

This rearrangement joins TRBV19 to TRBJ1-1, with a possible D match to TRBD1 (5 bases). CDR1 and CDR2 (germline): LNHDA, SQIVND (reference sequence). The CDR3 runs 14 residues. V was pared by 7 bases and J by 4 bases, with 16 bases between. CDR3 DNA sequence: TGTGCCAGTAAATCTCAGGGATGGGGCACTGAAGCTTTCTTT. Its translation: CASKSQGWGTEAFF.

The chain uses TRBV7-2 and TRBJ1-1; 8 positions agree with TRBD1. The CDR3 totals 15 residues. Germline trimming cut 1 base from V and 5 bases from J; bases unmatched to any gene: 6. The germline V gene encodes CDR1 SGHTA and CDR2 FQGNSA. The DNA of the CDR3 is TGTGCCAGCAGCTTAGGAGGGACAGGAGGGACTGAAGCTTTCTTT. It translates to CASSLGGTGGTEAFF.

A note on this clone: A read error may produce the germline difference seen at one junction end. The CDR3 DNA is TGTGCCAGCTCACTAACCGGCCAGGGGGGATCGAACTCTGAAGCTTTCTTT. It specifies CASSLTGQGGSNSEAFF. The chain joins TRBV18 to TRBJ1-1, with 7 bases fitting TRBD1. This CDR3 comprises 17 residues. Germline loops: CDR1 KGHSH, CDR2 LQKENI.